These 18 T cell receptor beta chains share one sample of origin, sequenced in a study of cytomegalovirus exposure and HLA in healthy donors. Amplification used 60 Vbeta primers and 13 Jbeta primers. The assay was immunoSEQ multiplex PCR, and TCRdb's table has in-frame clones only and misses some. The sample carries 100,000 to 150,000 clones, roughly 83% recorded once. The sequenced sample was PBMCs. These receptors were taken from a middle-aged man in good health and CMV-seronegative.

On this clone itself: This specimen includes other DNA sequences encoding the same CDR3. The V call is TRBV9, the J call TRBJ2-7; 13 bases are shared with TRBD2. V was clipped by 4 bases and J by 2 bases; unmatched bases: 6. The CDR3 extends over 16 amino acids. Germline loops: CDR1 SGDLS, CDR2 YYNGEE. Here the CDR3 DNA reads TGTGCCAGCAGCTCCGGACTAGCGGGGGTACCCTACGAGCAGTACTTC. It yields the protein CASSSGLAGVPYEQYF.

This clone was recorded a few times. The CDR3 region is CASSLHQGSSYEQYF. Here the CDR3 DNA reads TGCGCCAGCAGCTTACACCAGGGTAGCTCCTACGAGCAGTACTTC. The genes are TRBV5-1 and TRBJ2-7, with TRBD1 as a possible D gene (5 bases). The germline gives CDR1 SGHRS, CDR2 YFSETQ. This CDR3 is 15 amino acids long. The V end was cut by 2 bases, the J end by 0 bases, with 12 bases between.

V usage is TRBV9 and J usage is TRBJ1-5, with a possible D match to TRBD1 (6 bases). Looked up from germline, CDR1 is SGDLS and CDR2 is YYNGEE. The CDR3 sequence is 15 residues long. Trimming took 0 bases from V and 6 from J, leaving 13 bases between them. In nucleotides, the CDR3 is TGTGCCAGCAGCGTAGCAGCTGGGGGCGGTCAGCCCCAGCATTTT. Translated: CASSVAAGGGQPQHF.

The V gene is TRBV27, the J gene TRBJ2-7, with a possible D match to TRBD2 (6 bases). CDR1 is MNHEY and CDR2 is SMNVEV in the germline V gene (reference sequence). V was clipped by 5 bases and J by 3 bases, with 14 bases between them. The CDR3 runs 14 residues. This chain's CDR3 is CASSTIGGDYEQYF. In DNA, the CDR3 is TGTGCCAGCAGTACAATAGGAGGGGACTACGAGCAGTACTTC.

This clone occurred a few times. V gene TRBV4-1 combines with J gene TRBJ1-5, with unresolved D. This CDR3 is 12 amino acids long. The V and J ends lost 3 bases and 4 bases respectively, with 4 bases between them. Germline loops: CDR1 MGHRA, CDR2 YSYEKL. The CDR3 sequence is CASSQENQPQHF. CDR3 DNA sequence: TGCGCCAGCAGCCAGGAGAATCAGCCCCAGCATTTT.

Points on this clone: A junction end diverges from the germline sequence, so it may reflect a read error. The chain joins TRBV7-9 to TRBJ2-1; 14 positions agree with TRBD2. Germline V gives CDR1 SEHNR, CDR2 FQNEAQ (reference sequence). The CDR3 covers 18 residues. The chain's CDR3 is CSSRAGLAGERASNEQFF. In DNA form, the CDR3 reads TGTTCCAGCAGGGCGGGACTAGCGGGAGAAAGGGCTTCGAATGAGCAGTTCTTC.

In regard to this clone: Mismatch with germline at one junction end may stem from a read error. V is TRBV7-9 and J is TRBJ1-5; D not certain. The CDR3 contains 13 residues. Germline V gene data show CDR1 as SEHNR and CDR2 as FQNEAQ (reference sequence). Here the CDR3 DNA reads TGTTCCAGCAGCGGAGGGAGCAATCAGCCCCAGCATTTT. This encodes CSSSGGSNQPQHF.

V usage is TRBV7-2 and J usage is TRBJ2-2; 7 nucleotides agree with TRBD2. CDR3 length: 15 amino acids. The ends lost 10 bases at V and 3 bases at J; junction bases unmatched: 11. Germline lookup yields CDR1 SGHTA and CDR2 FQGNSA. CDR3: CATNRWGGDTGELFF. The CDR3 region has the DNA TGTGCCACGAACCGGTGGGGGGGTGACACCGGGGAGCTGTTTTTT.

The CDR3 DNA is TGTGCCAGCAGCTTTCGGGGAGGGTCGACTGAAGCTTTCTTT. Residues: CASSFRGGSTEAFF. This chain joins TRBV5-4 and TRBJ1-1; D is unclear. This CDR3 region has 14 residues. The germline CDR1 and CDR2 sequences are SGHNT and YYREEE (reference sequence). Between the trimmed V and J ends, which lost 2 bases and 5 bases, there was a span of 13 bases.

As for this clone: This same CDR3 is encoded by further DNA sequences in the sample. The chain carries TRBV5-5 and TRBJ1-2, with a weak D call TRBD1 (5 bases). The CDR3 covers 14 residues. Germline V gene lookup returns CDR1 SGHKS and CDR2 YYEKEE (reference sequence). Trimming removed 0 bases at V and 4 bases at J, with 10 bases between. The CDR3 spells CASSLDYQGYGYTF. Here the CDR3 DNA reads TGTGCCAGCAGCTTGGACTACCAGGGCTATGGCTACACCTTC.

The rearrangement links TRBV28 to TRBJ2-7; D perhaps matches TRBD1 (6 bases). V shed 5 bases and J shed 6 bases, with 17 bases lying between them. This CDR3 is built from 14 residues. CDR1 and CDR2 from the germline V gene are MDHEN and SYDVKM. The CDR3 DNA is TGTGCCAGCAGTCCCACCAGGGGAAGGGGCGAGCAGTACTTC. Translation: CASSPTRGRGEQYF. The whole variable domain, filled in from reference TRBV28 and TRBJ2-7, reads DVKVTQSSRYLVKRTGEKVFLECVQDMDHENMFWYRQDPGLGLRLIYFSYDVKMKEKGDIPEGYSVSREKKERFSLILESASTNQTSMYLCASSPTRGRGEQYFGPGTRLTVT.

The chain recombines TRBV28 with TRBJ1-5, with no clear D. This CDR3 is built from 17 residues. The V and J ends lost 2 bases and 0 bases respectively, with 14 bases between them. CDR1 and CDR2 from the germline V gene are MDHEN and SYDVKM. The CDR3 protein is CASSLEVRGYSNQPQHF. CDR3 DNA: TGTGCCAGCAGTTTAGAGGTCCGGGGTTATAGCAATCAGCCCCAGCATTTT.

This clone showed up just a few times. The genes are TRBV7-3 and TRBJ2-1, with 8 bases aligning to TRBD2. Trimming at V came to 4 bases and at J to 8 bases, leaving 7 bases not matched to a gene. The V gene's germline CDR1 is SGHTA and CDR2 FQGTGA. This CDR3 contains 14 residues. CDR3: CASSSGLAGDEQFF. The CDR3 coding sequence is TGTGCCAGCAGCTCCGGACTAGCTGGCGATGAGCAGTTCTTC.

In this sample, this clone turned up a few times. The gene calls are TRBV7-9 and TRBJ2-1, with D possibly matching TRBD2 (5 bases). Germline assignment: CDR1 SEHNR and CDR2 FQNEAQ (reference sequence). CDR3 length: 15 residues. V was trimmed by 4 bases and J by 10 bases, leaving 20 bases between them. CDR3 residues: CASSSPTGIRQEQFF. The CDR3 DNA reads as TGTGCCAGCAGCTCCCCCACGGGGATCCGGCAGGAGCAGTTCTTC.

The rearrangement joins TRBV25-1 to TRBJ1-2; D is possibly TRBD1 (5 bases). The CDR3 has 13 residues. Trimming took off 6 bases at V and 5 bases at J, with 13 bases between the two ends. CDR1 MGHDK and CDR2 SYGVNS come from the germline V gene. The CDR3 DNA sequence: TGTGCCAGCAGCTCACCGGGGACTTATGGCTACACCTTC. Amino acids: CASSSPGTYGYTF.

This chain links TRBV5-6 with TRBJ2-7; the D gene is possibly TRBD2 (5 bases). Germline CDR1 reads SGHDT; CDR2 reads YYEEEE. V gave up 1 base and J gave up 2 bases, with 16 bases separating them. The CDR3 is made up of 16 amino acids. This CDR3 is CASSLRGHLETYEQYF. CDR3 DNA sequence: TGTGCCAGCAGCTTGAGAGGGCACCTGGAAACCTACGAGCAGTACTTC.

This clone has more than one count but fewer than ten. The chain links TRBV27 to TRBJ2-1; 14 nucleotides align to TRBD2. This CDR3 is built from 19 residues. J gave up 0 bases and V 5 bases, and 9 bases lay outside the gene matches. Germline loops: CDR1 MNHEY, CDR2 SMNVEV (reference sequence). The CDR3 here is CASSQVGLAGETSYNEQFF. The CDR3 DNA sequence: TGTGCCAGCAGTCAAGTGGGACTAGCGGGAGAAACCTCCTACAATGAGCAGTTCTTC.

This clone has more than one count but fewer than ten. The CDR3 coding sequence is TGTGCCAGCAGCTTAGACACCCTCAGGGCCTACGAGCAGTACTTC. This translates into CASSLDTLRAYEQYF. The genes are TRBV7-2 and TRBJ2-7; weak D call: TRBD1 (5 bases). Trimming removed 1 base from V and 2 bases from J, with 12 bases in between. The CDR3 loop spans 15 amino acids. Germline CDR1 reads SGHTA; CDR2 reads FQGNSA.